This T cell receptor (beta chain) appears in the sequencing data of a study of shared clonotypes between healthy human individuals. The wider study: A donor's plate count was three for CD4 naive and three for CD4 memory; CD8 naive had two and CD8 memory one. Study findings and constraints: Large sequencing depth failed to make sorted-subset sequencing complete, rarefaction showed. Generation probability values for non-shared clonotypes were lower than those for clonotypes shared by all four donors.

Turning to this clone: Antigen unknown.

Some clones are missing from TCRdb's copy, which holds only in-frame ones; the method was immunoSEQ multiplex PCR. This repertoire shows some 2,000,000 clones, less than 95% found once; its top ten account for 1.1%. Trimming at V came to 4 bases and at J to 1 base, leaving 7 bases not matched to a gene. In germline, CDR1 is LGHNA, CDR2 YSLEER. This CDR3 has 16 residues. CD45RO-negative CD8 cells positively selected for CCR7 made up the naive population, which excluded terminally differentiated effector memory CD45RA+ cells. Donors were Caucasian adults residing in Nashville, Tennessee, USA. This rearrangement joins TRBV4-3 to TRBJ2-3, with TRBD1 identical over 8 bases. Sequencing was done on a sample of naive CD8+ T cells sorted from blood. The receptor was isolated from a young man in good health. In nucleotides, the CDR3 is TGCGCCAGCAGCCGGGCCCCGGGACAGGGCACAGATACGCAGTATTTT. Encoded protein: CASSRAPGQGTDTQYF.